This passage covers 28 T cell receptor beta chains from one sample sequenced in a study of graft-versus-host responses after intestinal transplantation. Antigens of these TCRs are unknown. Method: immunoSEQ multiplex PCR; TCRdb's copy keeps in-frame clones and lacks some. The table includes about 100,000 clones, about nine tenths detected once. The sequences come from unstimulated CD4+ T cells sorted from spleen or lymph node cells, collected before transplant. The receptors shown here come from a human donor who was the organ donor for an intestinal transplant.

The chain uses TRBV6-1 and TRBJ2-5; a weak D match, TRBD1 (6 bases). Germline V gene sequence: CDR1 MNHNS, CDR2 SASEGT. With 4 bases removed from V and 4 bases from J, the gap between germline ends came to 10 bases. There are 13 residues in the CDR3. As DNA, the CDR3 is TGTGCCAGCAGTGCTCGAGGGGGAGAGACCCAGTACTTC. It translates to CASSARGGETQYF.

The V and J genes are TRBV5-1 and TRBJ2-2; unclear D gene. Germline V gene sequence: CDR1 SGHRS, CDR2 YFSETQ. The V and J ends lost 4 bases and 2 bases respectively, with 9 bases between them. The CDR3 is 14 residues long. CDR3 DNA sequence: TGCGCCAGCAGCGTAGACACTAACACCGGGGAGCTGTTTTTT. Protein product: CASSVDTNTGELFF.

This clone has only one observation. The chain recombines TRBV18 with TRBJ2-3; possibly TRBD1 or TRBD2 for D (5 bases each). Germline CDR1 is KGHSH and CDR2 is LQKENI. Deletions cut 6 bases from V and 2 bases from J, with 9 bases between. The CDR3 has 13 residues. CDR3: CASSSGPTDTQYF. The CDR3 DNA reads TGTGCCAGCTCCTCGGGACCCACAGATACGCAGTATTTT.

With respect to this clone: Additional DNA sequences in this sample encode the identical CDR3. V and J are TRBV7-9 and TRBJ1-2, with D perhaps TRBD1 (5 bases). CDR1 and CDR2 (germline): SEHNR, FQNEAQ (reference sequence). The germline V and J ends were trimmed by 0 bases and 6 bases, with 17 bases remaining between them. The CDR3 runs to 16 residues. This chain's CDR3 is CASSLARGVTGHGYTF. The CDR3 DNA follows: TGTGCCAGCAGCTTAGCGCGGGGGGTTACGGGTCATGGCTACACCTTC.

This chain uses TRBV7-9 with TRBJ2-1, with 14 bases matching TRBD2. The germline gives CDR1 SEHNR, CDR2 FQNEAQ (reference sequence). Germline trimming cut 1 base from V and 8 bases from J; bases unmatched to any gene: 7. The CDR3 spans 17 residues. The CDR3 coding sequence is TGTGCCAGCAGCTTAGGTGGACTAGCGGGAGGCAAGGATGAGCAGTTCTTC. It codes for CASSLGGLAGGKDEQFF.

This clone was seen once. This chain links TRBV5-1 with TRBJ1-3; 9 nucleotides align to TRBD1. Germline CDR1 is SGHRS and CDR2 is YFSETQ. J gave up 8 bases and V 3 bases, and 6 bases lay outside the gene matches. CDR3 length: 14 amino acids. As DNA, the CDR3 is TGCGCCAGCAGCTCGACAGGGGGACAAGACACCATATATTTT. Translated: CASSSTGGQDTIYF. Full variable domain (rest looked up from reference TRBV5-1 and TRBJ1-3): KAGVTQTPRYLIKTRGQQVTLSCSPISGHRSVSWYQQTPGQGLQFLFEYFSETQRNKGNFPGRFSGRQFSNSRSEMNVSTLELGDSALYLCASSSTGGQDTIYFGEGSWLTVV.

V is TRBV7-9 and J is TRBJ1-1; D is undetermined. The CDR3 consists of 13 residues. V was trimmed by 5 bases and J by 2 bases, leaving 9 bases between them. Germline V CDR1 and CDR2: SEHNR, FQNEAQ (reference sequence). The DNA of the CDR3 is TGTGCCAGCAGCAACTCTATTAACACTGAAGCTTTCTTT. Protein product: CASSNSINTEAFF.

This clone was seen a handful of times. This chain uses TRBV10-3 with TRBJ2-3, with TRBD2 matching 7 bases. Trimming at V came to 2 bases and at J to 5 bases, leaving 4 bases not matched to a gene. CDR1 ENHRY and CDR2 SYGVKD come from the germline V gene. The CDR3 totals 14 residues. The CDR3 bases are TGTGCCATCAGTGAGAGGGTAGCGGGAGATACGCAGTATTTT. Protein: CAISERVAGDTQYF.

The chain is built from TRBV6-1 and TRBJ2-4, with 7 bases lining up with TRBD2. The CDR3 is 14 amino acids. CDR1 and CDR2 (germline): MNHNS, SASEGT. V lost 9 bases to trimming and J lost 2 bases; unmatched junction nucleotides: 7. The CDR3 protein is CASSAGLSKNIQYF. For the CDR3, the DNA is TGTGCCAGTTCAGCGGGATTGTCCAAAAACATTCAGTACTTC.

V and J are TRBV7-2 and TRBJ2-7, with TRBD1 as a possible D gene (5 bases). The CDR3 is made up of 14 amino acids. Germline V gives CDR1 SGHTA, CDR2 FQGNSA. Trimming removed 1 base at V and 12 bases at J, with 19 bases between. The CDR3 loop is CASSLGRGYGWGYF. The CDR3 DNA is TGTGCCAGCAGCTTAGGAAGGGGATACGGGTGGGGGTACTTC.

The chain combines TRBV6-1 with TRBJ2-7; 13 bases fit TRBD2. Germline loops: CDR1 MNHNS, CDR2 SASEGT. This CDR3 spans 14 amino acids. V dropped 5 bases and J dropped 2; count of bases not matched to a gene: 0. Here the CDR3 DNA reads TGTGCCAGCAGTACTAGCGGGGGGGCCTACGAGCAGTACTTC. It specifies CASSTSGGAYEQYF.

This clone has more than one count but fewer than ten. The chain employs TRBV6-5 and TRBJ1-2; 9 bases fit TRBD1. Per germline, CDR1 MNHEY and CDR2 SVGAGI. V dropped 2 bases and J dropped 4; count of bases not matched to a gene: 8. The length of the CDR3 is 16 residues. The DNA of the CDR3 is TGTGCCAGCAGTTACGCGACAGGGGGAAGGGGCTATGGCTACACCTTC. It encodes CASSYATGGRGYGYTF.

CDR3 nucleotides: TGTGCCAGTAAGAAACAGGTTGGGAATCAGCCCCAGCATTTT. Protein: CASKKQVGNQPQHF. The genes are TRBV19 and TRBJ1-5, with D tentatively TRBD1 (5 bases). Trimming took 7 bases from V and 4 from J, leaving 14 bases between them. Germline V lookup: CDR1 LNHDA, CDR2 SQIVND (reference sequence). The CDR3 extends over 14 amino acids. The whole variable domain, filled in from reference TRBV19 and TRBJ1-5, reads DGGITQSPKYLFRKEGQNVTLSCEQNLNHDAMYWYRQDPGQGLRLIYYSQIVNDFQKGDIAEGYSVSREKKESFPLTVTSAQKNPTAFYLCASKKQVGNQPQHFGDGTRLSIL.

The chain has TRBV18 and TRBJ1-1; D gene unclear. The CDR3 extends over 14 amino acids. Germline lookup yields CDR1 KGHSH and CDR2 LQKENI. The V end lost 0 bases, the J end lost 3 bases, and 8 bases lay between the germline ends. The DNA of the CDR3 is TGTGCCAGCTCACCACCCGGATTCGACACTGAAGCTTTCTTT. Protein product: CASSPPGFDTEAFF.

The chain couples TRBV6-1 to TRBJ1-3; D unresolved. V dropped 6 bases and J dropped 5 bases, with 14 bases sitting between them. The germline gives CDR1 MNHNS, CDR2 SASEGT. The CDR3 contains 14 residues. The CDR3 spells CASRGSRSRNTIYF. The CDR3 bases are TGTGCCAGCAGAGGATCTAGGTCTAGAAACACCATATATTTT.

J is TRBJ2-2 and V is TRBV5-1; 8 nucleotides align to TRBD2. The CDR3 is 17 residues long. Trimming cost V 1 base and J 1 base; bases outside gene matches: 6. CDR1 SGHRS and CDR2 YFSETQ come from the germline V gene. The CDR3 loop reads CASSLLAGTRNTGELFF. The CDR3 DNA sequence: TGCGCCAGCAGCTTGTTAGCGGGAACGCGGAACACCGGGGAGCTGTTTTTT. Based on the CDR3 plus reference TRBV5-1 and TRBJ2-2, the full variable domain is KAGVTQTPRYLIKTRGQQVTLSCSPISGHRSVSWYQQTPGQGLQFLFEYFSETQRNKGNFPGRFSGRQFSNSRSEMNVSTLELGDSALYLCASSLLAGTRNTGELFFGEGSRLTVL.

This clone has only one observation. This sequence joins TRBV6-1 and TRBJ2-1, with 8 bases matching TRBD2. V gave up 2 bases and J gave up 2 bases; unmatched junction bases: 11. The CDR3 spans 18 residues. Germline V CDR1 and CDR2: MNHNS, SASEGT. The CDR3 DNA reads TGTGCCAGCAGTGAATCTGGTAGAGCGGGAGCCCCCTACAATGAGCAGTTCTTC. Translated: CASSESGRAGAPYNEQFF.

The V gene is TRBV30, the J gene TRBJ2-7; 7 bases are a match to TRBD1. The CDR3 is 13 amino acids. The junction had 7 bases not matched to a gene; V was cut back by 2 bases and J by 6 bases. Germline CDR1 GTSNPN, CDR2 SVGIG (reference sequence). This chain's CDR3 is CAWSSQGVGEQYF. The CDR3 DNA reads TGTGCCTGGAGTAGTCAGGGGGTGGGCGAGCAGTACTTC.

The chain has TRBV5-1 and TRBJ2-5; 12 nucleotides line up with TRBD2. CDR1 SGHRS and CDR2 YFSETQ come from the germline V gene. V dropped 0 bases and J dropped 5; count of bases not matched to a gene: 8. The CDR3 has 17 residues. CDR3 DNA sequence: TGCGCCAGCAGCTTGGGTAGGACTAGCGGGAATACGGAGACCCAGTACTTC. Residues: CASSLGRTSGNTETQYF.

The chain employs TRBV21-1 and TRBJ2-7. TRBV21-1 is a pseudogene locus. The CDR3 contains 14 residues. The CDR3 DNA follows: TGTGCCAGCAGCAAAGTCCCGGACCCCTACGAGCAGTACTTC. Amino acid sequence: CASSKVPDPYEQYF.

This rearrangement joins TRBV30 to TRBJ2-2; either TRBD1 or TRBD2 may fit D (6 bases each). V was clipped by 3 bases and J by 2 bases, with 10 bases between them. There are 14 residues in the CDR3. Germline loops: CDR1 GTSNPN, CDR2 SVGIG (reference sequence). This chain's CDR3 is CAWRSGGNTGELFF. The CDR3 region has the DNA TGTGCCTGGAGATCCGGGGGCAACACCGGGGAGCTGTTTTTT.

The gene calls are TRBV5-1 and TRBJ1-4, with TRBD1 identical over 7 bases. Germline trimming cut 4 bases from V and 10 bases from J; bases unmatched to any gene: 10. Germline V CDR1 and CDR2: SGHRS, YFSETQ. The CDR3 loop spans 14 amino acids. CDR3 sequence: CASSQRDSQGKLFF. In DNA, the CDR3 is TGCGCCAGCAGCCAGCGGGACAGCCAAGGAAAACTGTTTTTT. Complete variable domain (other parts from reference TRBV5-1 and TRBJ1-4): KAGVTQTPRYLIKTRGQQVTLSCSPISGHRSVSWYQQTPGQGLQFLFEYFSETQRNKGNFPGRFSGRQFSNSRSEMNVSTLELGDSALYLCASSQRDSQGKLFFGSGTQLSVL.

The gene calls are TRBV11-2 and TRBJ2-7; D call uncertain. The ends were cut back, 5 bases at V and 5 bases at J, with 22 bases in the middle. Germline-derived CDR1 and CDR2 are SGHAT and FQNNGV. This CDR3 is built from 16 residues. Here the CDR3 DNA reads TGTGCCAGCAGCCCCCGACTCGACCCTAAGAGCGACGAGCAGTACTTC. This sequence encodes CASSPRLDPKSDEQYF.

The chain carries TRBV12-5 and TRBJ1-5, with D hard to call. Germline values: CDR1 LGHNT, CDR2 FRNRAP. V was cut by 0 bases and J by 3 bases, with 15 bases left in between. The CDR3 totals 17 residues. This CDR3 reads CASGLVLSGFDNQPQHF. CDR3 bases: TGTGCTAGTGGTTTGGTACTGTCGGGGTTCGACAATCAGCCCCAGCATTTT.

This chain uses TRBV4-2 with TRBJ2-7; TRBD1 is a possible D gene (5 bases). CDR3 length: 14 residues. With 0 bases removed from V and 5 bases from J, the gap between germline ends came to 11 bases. Germline lookup yields CDR1 LGHNA and CDR2 YNFKEQ. The CDR3: CASSQDRAGNEQYF. The CDR3 bases are TGTGCCAGCAGCCAAGATAGGGCAGGGAACGAGCAGTACTTC.

The rearrangement uses TRBV7-2 and TRBJ1-3, with D unresolved. The V end was cut by 2 bases, the J end by 2 bases, with 7 bases between. This CDR3 spans 14 amino acids. Germline CDR1 reads SGHTA; CDR2 reads FQGNSA. For the CDR3, the DNA is TGTGCCAGCAGCTTATCACTAACTGGAAACACCATATATTTT. This translates into CASSLSLTGNTIYF.

V usage is TRBV11-2 and J usage is TRBJ1-6; 8 bases are a match to TRBD1. With 4 bases clipped from V and 3 bases from J, the junction kept 5 bases outside the gene matches. The germline V gene has CDR1 SGHAT and CDR2 FQNNGV. This CDR3 is 16 amino acids long. CDR3: CASSSGQGGYNSPLHF. The CDR3 region has the DNA TGTGCCAGCAGCTCTGGACAGGGAGGCTATAATTCACCCCTCCACTTT.

The chain links TRBV18 to TRBJ1-5; no clear D gene. The CDR3 runs to 14 residues. Germline V gene data show CDR1 as KGHSH and CDR2 as LQKENI. Trimming cost V 3 bases and J 4 bases, with 10 bases left between them. DNA of the CDR3: TGTGCCAGCTCACCTTACAGCAAAAATCAGCCCCAGCATTTT. Protein: CASSPYSKNQPQHF.